Described below is a single T cell receptor (beta chain) sequence and its context. Its antigen is not yet known. Base-call qualities are not available, and no considerably larger clone is one nucleotide away. The source of the sample is a study of vaccination effects on CD4 cells after COVID-19 (dated 2022 in TCRdb). With regard to the full study: Post-vaccine samples across the study were collected a median of 72 days after the second dose, with a range of 14 to 241. The full study included 10 to 11 COVID-19 convalescent patients and several SARS-CoV-2-naive healthy vaccine recipients. The study compared SARS-CoV-2 spike-specific CD4+ TCR repertoires before and after mRNA vaccination in COVID-19 convalescent patients and infection-naive vaccine recipients. In the study, cultures from other donors were sequenced using the Oncomine TCR Beta short-read assay on an Illumina iSeq 100.

Beyond this particular receptor, the publication reports: In healthy vaccine recipients, vaccine-induced clones were almost all SARS-CoV-2 mono-reactive, with only 1 of 255 being cross-reactive with common cold coronaviruses. The study was limited by a small number of convalescent patients, and early post-infection timepoints were lacking. At late post-vaccination timepoints, both infection-induced and vaccine-induced clones showed marked clonal contraction, consistent with waning T cell responses.

Receptors were amplified or captured by the immunoSEQ multiplex PCR assay. DNA from the cultured and isolated CD4+ T cells underwent TCR beta CDR3 sequencing. Regarding the original processing steps: Non-productive TCR sequences were removed and reads were trimmed to the CDR3 region, keeping CDR3s of at least 7 amino acids. The MANAFEST web app was used to pick out antigen-specific clonotypes by comparing their expansion in peptide wells with that in reference cultures. For clones to be considered positive, expansion at FDR<0.05 versus reference and all other wells, an odds ratio above 5, and a frequency above 0.1% in two replicate wells were required. A clonotype was defined as cross-reactive if the clonotype was significantly expanded both in SARS-CoV-2 spike wells and in at least one common cold coronavirus spike condition. CDR3 similarity was assessed by Levenshtein distance using the stringdist R package, and unrooted trees were constructed with ape in R 3.6.1. Imported from immuneACCESS, the table was reduced by TCRdb to in-frame sequences with V and J called. These copies leave out some clones; in studies compared against another copy, an unresolved V gene accounts for under half, and the cause of the remainder is not known. The DNA was the basis for D and trimming; V, J and clone size are from that table. This sample has more than 65,000 clones in its table, and about 81% of those were observed once. The ten top clones hold approximately 1.3% of the sample.

In the ViraFEST assay, PBMC were stimulated with viral peptide pools, and TCR sequencing was then used to find antigen-specific CD4+ T cell clonotypes based on their expansion. After 10 to 11 days of culture, CD4+ T cells were isolated with the EasySep CD4+ T cell isolation kit. Two doses of either the BNT162b2 or the mRNA-1273 mRNA SARS-CoV-2 vaccine were administered to participants. None of the healthy vaccine recipients had a prior SARS-CoV-2 infection, which was confirmed by nucleocapsid antibody tests that came back negative both before and after vaccination. Two million PBMC per well were cultured in IMDM with about 5.1% human AB serum, roughly 10 IU/ml IL-2 and gentamicin, plus 10 ug/ml peptides. Half of the culture medium was replaced with fresh IL-2-containing medium on days 3 and 7. Unless noted otherwise, every peptide stimulation condition was cultured in triplicate wells. PBMC were separated from whole blood using Ficoll-Paque Plus gradient centrifugation and were then either cryopreserved at -140C or used fresh. The overlapping peptide pools covered the spike proteins of SARS-CoV-2 as well as those of the common cold coronaviruses HCoV-NL63, HCoV-OC43 and HCoV-229E. Genomic DNA was extracted from cultured CD4+ T cells with the QIAamp micro DNA kit.

This TCR derives from a human donor who received a COVID-19 vaccine. Sample: CD4+ T cells from PBMCs cultured with HCoV-229E spike peptides, taken after COVID-19 vaccination. What the cell subset or site label conveys for this sample: HCoV-229E spike overlapping peptide pool stimulation.

The base sequence is TGTGCCAGCAGGACAGGGAACGGGGAGCTGTTTTTT. Its translation reads: CASRTGNGELFF. The rearrangement combines TRBV12-3 or TRBV12-4 with TRBJ2-2; 7 middle bases align to TRBD1. The CDR3 spans 12 residues, from the cysteine through the phenylalanine. The CDR3 DNA has 36 bases and is translated from base 1. The junction shows trimming of 6 bases on V and 7 bases on J, and the gene matches do not reach 2 bases of it.